This TCR beta chain was identified in a study of cytomegalovirus exposure and HLA in healthy donors (dated by TCRdb to the late 2010s). About the investigation overall: An earlier analysis of under 600 of the donors reported 276 Gb of sequence data and around 120 million unique TCR beta sequences from approximately 180 million T cells. A later genetic analysis used genome-wide SNP genotypes for about three fifths of the roughly 700 donors, treating that subset as a discovery cohort. Of the roughly 400 genotyped donors, over 70% fell in the genetic ancestry cluster associated with self-reported Caucasian donors. In addition to the first cohort of 666 subjects, a separate validation cohort of under 150 different subjects was used. The T cell repertoires of around 730 subjects were profiled by immunosequencing and related to cytomegalovirus serostatus. The study aimed to test whether signatures of past pathogen exposure could be identified by cataloging public T cell receptors. A later analysis re-analyzed previously published TCR beta repertoires from hundreds of donors and added high-resolution HLA genotyping to study TCR occurrence patterns. The later analysis used no new phenotypic data to find candidate immune exposures, relying instead on TCR beta sequences and their occurrence across donors. The number of typed donors differed by locus: 629-630 for A, B, C, DRB1 and DQB1; 500 to 550 for DQA1; 606 for DPA1; and some 450 for DPB1. An early release that covered fewer than 750 HLA-typed donors contained approximately 300 gigabases of sequencing data and tens of millions of unique TCR sequences. To predict cytomegalovirus infection status, the study brought together high-throughput TCR immunosequencing, statistical association of individual TCRs with disease status, and machine learning. Donor age, sex, ethnicity and CMV serostatus were compiled alongside the repertoire data. Across 300 to 500 genotyped donors of the cohort, an average of approximately 240,000 unique TCR beta nucleotide sequences per donor were sequenced, and roughly a sixth of those sequences were non-productive. An earlier analysis of 587 of the donors applied high-throughput TCR beta sequencing to assess whether each TCR beta V gene segment acted as functional or pseudogenic. Every discovery cohort repertoire had been produced on one sequencing platform. A few DR-DQ haplotypes were treated as single units for association and clustering because of strong linkage in the cohort. Both class I and class II loci were covered by HLA typing, at four-digit resolution.

V was cut back by 6 bases and J by 0 bases, leaving a gap of 14 bases between them. The CDR3 runs 15 residues from the cysteine to the phenylalanine. The DNA shown is the 45-base CDR3, in frame from base 1. CDR1 and CDR2 are read off the germline V gene as SGHAT and FQNNGV. The receptor library was made with the immunoSEQ multiplex PCR assay. For the multiplex PCR, a mixture combining 60 forward primers for TCR Vbeta segments and 13 reverse primers for TCR Jbeta segments was used. The CDR3 region of rearranged TCR beta genes was amplified from genomic DNA with a multiplex PCR assay. Amplified TCR beta libraries were sequenced as 87-base-pair reads on the Illumina HiSeq System. As for how the authors treated the data: Across the 700 or so repertoires, a later analysis counted roughly 84 million unique TCR beta chains, 8.5 million to 12 million of which were shared by at least two donors. Raw reads were error-corrected and collapsed into unique sequences by a nearest-neighbor algorithm in which closely related sequences were merged to remove PCR and sequencing errors. Alignment of CDR3 sequences to IMGT reference sequences was used to assign V, D and J gene segments. Each retained sequence needed at least a six-nucleotide match to both a V gene segment and a J gene segment. A rearrangement counted as productive if the CDR3 had no stop codons and remained in frame with V and J, and every other rearrangement counted as non-productive. Following IMGT convention, CDR3 was defined as the stretch from the second conserved V-encoded cysteine to the conserved J-encoded phenylalanine. Sequences without an unambiguous match to a single V gene segment were excluded from the earlier analysis of several hundred of the donors. An earlier analysis of 450 to 650 of the donors called V segments functional above 56.7% productive rearrangements and segregating when the between-donor standard deviation exceeded 5%. A statistical classification framework was built for diagnosing cytomegalovirus status from the catalog of TCR beta chain sequences. V and J gene assignment, in a later analysis, came from comparing TCR nucleotide sequences with IMGT/GENE-DB human TR gene sequences. In a later analysis, CDR3 sequences and most-parsimonious VDJ recombination scenarios were assigned using the TCRdist pipeline. In a later analysis, each TCR beta chain was defined by its CDR3 amino acid sequence together with its V-gene family, and reads lacking a unique V-gene family were excluded. To address suspected cross-contamination and a sequencing artifact, a later analysis removed 550 to 750 highly shared, low-generation-probability nucleotide sequences. For each public chain, a later analysis derived a clonal expansion index from normalized ranks of inferred template counts within each repertoire. In a later analysis, generation probabilities were computed with a VDJ recombination model fitted to out-of-frame rearrangements, and the resulting probabilities were checked against IGoR. In a later analysis, TCR-TCR, TCR-HLA and TCR-CMV co-occurrence was scored with hypergeometric tests, and a repertoire-size bias correction was applied to TCR pairs. A later analysis estimated false discovery rates by permuting HLA or CMV assignments 20 times. In a later analysis, co-occurring TCRs were grouped using DBSCAN, with TCRdist sequence similarity added in when clustering inside HLA-allele-positive subsets. Repertoires with fewer than 30,000 or more than 120,000 public chains, plus five repertoires with anomalous nucleotide sharing, were excluded from co-occurrence clustering. TCRdb's version of the immuneACCESS table is confined to in-frame rearrangements and falls short of the full clone set. An unresolved V gene accounts for under half of the shortfall where checked; the remainder is of unknown origin. Clonal size and the V and J genes are those of that table, whereas D and trimming came from the DNA. Recorded for this sample are over 100,000 clones; 75% to 80% of them occurred a single time. Around 6.1% of the sample is in the top ten clones.

In total, approximately 610 healthy bone marrow donors made up the cohort. Cohort members were all nominally healthy when sampled, although unrecorded immune exposures were likely present. The donor tested CMV seropositive and was one of the 289 seropositive cohort members. A peripheral blood sample was provided by each donor, and peripheral blood mononuclear cells were used for TCR beta sequencing. The Qiagen DNeasy Blood Extraction Kit was used to extract genomic DNA from the blood cell samples. The paper as a whole reports these results and caveats: A further reported finding was that TCR beta sequences accurately predicted the HLA-A and HLA-B alleles for most subjects in the first cohort. The classifier was reported to diagnose cytomegalovirus status with high specificity and sensitivity in both the original and validation cohorts. Most TCR sequences were seen in very few donors, while some public TCRs were found in many individuals. According to a later analysis, TCR association rates differed among HLA loci, with DRB1 alleles showing the most associated TCRs and HLA-C alleles showing the fewest. In vitro tests confirmed that a few of the cytomegalovirus-associated TCR beta chains recognize cytomegalovirus antigens. According to a later genetic analysis, donors in an Asian-associated ancestry cluster had fewer N-insertions in productive TCRs than the approximately 670-donor mean. An association between a missense DCLRE1C variant and V-gene and J-gene trimming of TCR beta chains was found in a later genetic analysis and replicated in an independent cohort. Correlated functional status among segregating V segments might be attributable to linkage disequilibrium, but an unknown experimental factor could not be ruled out. Because counts were too low, some 17 rarely observed V segments, including chromosome 9 orphons, were excluded from the earlier analysis of under 650 of the donors. Specific HLA alleles were associated with 15,000 to 20,000 TCR beta sequences at a false discovery rate of 0.05 in a later analysis. In an earlier analysis of some 550 of the donors, most TCR beta V segments were observed in productive rearrangements about 87% or about 30% of the time, broadly matching IMGT annotations. Immune exposure information for the cohort was limited to CMV serostatus. When HLA alleles, especially DR and DQ, strongly co-occurred, attributing TCR associations to individual alleles was difficult. Only TCR beta chains were sequenced in this cohort, and the absence of alpha or paired-chain data limited detectable features. Roughly uniform sequencing depth across donors was assumed in presence/absence analyses, although this assumption may not hold. Because the 87-base-pair reads could not distinguish some IMGT-functional V segments, including TRBV6-2 and TRBV6-3, those segments were excluded. In a later analysis, several top co-occurrence clusters were reported to appear linked to parvovirus B19, influenza, CMV and Epstein-Barr virus. According to a later analysis, most CMV-associated TCR beta chains appeared to be HLA-restricted, and the HLA associations seemed to be driven largely by CMV exposure. Because HLA typing was unavailable for some donors at each locus, only the typed subset was used in association tests. A cluster of highly shared sequence variants was judged likely to be a technical artifact of the sequencing pipeline. The study gave a list of over 150 TCR beta chains associated with cytomegalovirus. Compared with equally common non-associated chains, HLA-associated TCR beta chains in a later analysis were more clonally expanded and had lower generation probabilities. The authors suggested that the approach could potentially be extended to other disease states and immunological phenotypes.

Note on this clone: Its antigen specificity is not known. No much larger clone is present one base from it, and per-base qualities are unavailable.

Source material: PBMCs. The chain is made from TRBV11-2 and TRBJ1-2; no D gene is confidently identified. The clonotype was recovered from a man aged 55 to 70 in good health and CMV-seropositive. The CDR3 in this case is CASSRPGSANYGYTF. The DNA sequence is TGTGCCAGCAGTCGCCCGGGGAGTGCTAACTATGGCTACACCTTC.